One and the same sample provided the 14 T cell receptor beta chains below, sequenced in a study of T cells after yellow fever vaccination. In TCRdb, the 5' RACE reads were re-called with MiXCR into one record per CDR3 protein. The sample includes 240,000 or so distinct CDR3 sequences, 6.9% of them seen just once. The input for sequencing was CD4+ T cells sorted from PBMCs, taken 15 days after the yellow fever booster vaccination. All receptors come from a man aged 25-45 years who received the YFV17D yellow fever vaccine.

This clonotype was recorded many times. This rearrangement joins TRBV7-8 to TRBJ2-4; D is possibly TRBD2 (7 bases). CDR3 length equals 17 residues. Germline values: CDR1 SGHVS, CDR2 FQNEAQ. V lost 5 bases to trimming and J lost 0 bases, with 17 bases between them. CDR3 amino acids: CASSRAGALLAKNIQYF. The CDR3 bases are TGTGCCAGCAGCAGGGCGGGGGCCCTTCTAGCCAAAAACATTCAGTACTTC.

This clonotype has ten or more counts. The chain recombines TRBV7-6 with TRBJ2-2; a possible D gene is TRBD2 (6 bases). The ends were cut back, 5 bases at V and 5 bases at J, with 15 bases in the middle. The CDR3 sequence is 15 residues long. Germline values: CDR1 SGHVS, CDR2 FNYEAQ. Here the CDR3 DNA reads TGTGCCAGCAGCCCCGGGACTCGAGAGACCGGGGAGCTGTTTTTT. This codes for CASSPGTRETGELFF.

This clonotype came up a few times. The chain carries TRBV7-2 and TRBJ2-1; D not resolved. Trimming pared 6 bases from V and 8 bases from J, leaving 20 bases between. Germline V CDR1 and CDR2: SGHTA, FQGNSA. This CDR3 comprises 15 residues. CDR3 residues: CASSQVGYPDDEQFF. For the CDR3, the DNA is TGTGCCAGCAGTCAGGTCGGGTATCCAGACGATGAGCAGTTCTTC.

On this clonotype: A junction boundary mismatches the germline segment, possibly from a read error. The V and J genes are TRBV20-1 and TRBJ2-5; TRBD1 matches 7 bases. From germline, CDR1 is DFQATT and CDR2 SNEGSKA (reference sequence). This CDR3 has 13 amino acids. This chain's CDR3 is CSDGAGTDETQYF. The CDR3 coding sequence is TGTTCCGATGGGGCAGGGACAGACGAGACCCAGTACTTC.

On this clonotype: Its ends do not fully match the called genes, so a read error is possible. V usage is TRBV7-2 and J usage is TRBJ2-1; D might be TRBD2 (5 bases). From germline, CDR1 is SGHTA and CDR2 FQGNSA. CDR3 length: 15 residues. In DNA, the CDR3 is TGTGCCAGCAGCTTAGCGGCGGGCTCCCACAATGAGCAGTTCTTC. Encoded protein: CASSLAAGSHNEQFF.

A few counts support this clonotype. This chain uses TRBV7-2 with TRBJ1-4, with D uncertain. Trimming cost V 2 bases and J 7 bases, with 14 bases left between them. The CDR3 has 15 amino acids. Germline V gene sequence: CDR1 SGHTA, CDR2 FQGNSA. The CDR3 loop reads CASSLPGGRGEKLFF. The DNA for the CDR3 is TGTGCCAGCAGCTTACCCGGCGGTCGGGGTGAAAAACTGTTTTTT.

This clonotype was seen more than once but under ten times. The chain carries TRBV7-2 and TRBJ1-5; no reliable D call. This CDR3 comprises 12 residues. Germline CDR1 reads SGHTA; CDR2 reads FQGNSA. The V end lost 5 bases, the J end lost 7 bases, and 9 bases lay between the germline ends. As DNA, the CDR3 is TGTGCCAGCAGCCCCGAGCAACAGCCCCAGCATTTT. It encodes CASSPEQQPQHF.

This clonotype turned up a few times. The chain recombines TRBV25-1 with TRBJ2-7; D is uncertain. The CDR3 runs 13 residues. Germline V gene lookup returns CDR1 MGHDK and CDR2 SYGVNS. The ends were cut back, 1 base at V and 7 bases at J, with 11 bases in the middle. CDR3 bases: TGTGCCAGCAGTGAATTGGTCACCTTGGAGCAGTACTTC. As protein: CASSELVTLEQYF.

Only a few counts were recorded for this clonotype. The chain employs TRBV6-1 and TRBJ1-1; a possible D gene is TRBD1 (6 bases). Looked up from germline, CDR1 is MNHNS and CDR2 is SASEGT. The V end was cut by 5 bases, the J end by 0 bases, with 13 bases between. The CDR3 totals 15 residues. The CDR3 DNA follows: TGTGCCAGCAGTCTGACCCAGGGGATGAACACTGAAGCTTTCTTT. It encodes CASSLTQGMNTEAFF.

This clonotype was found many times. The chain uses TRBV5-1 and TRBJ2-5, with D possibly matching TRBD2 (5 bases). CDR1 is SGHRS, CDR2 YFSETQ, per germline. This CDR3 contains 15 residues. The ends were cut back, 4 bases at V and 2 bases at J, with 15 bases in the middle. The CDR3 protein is CASSQTLGRQETQYF. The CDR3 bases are TGCGCCAGCAGCCAGACACTTGGGAGACAAGAGACCCAGTACTTC.

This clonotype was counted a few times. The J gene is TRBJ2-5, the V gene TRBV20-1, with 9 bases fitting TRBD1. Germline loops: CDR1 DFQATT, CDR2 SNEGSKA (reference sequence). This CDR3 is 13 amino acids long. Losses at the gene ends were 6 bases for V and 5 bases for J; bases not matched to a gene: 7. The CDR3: CSASGQGLETQYF. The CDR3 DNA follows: TGCAGTGCATCGGGACAGGGTCTTGAGACCCAGTACTTC.

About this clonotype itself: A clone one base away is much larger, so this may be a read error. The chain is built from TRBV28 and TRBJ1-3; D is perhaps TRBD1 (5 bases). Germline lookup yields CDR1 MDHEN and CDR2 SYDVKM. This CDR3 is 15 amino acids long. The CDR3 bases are TGTGCCAGCAGCCAGCTAGAAGGGAACAGGAACACCAAATATTTT. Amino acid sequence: CASSQLEGNRNTKYF.

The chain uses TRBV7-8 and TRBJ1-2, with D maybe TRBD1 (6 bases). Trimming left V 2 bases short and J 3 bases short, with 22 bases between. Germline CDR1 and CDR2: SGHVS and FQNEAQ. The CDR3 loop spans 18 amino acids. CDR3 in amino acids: CASSLFVRGAAYYYGYTF. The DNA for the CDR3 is TGTGCCAGCAGCTTATTTGTTCGGGGGGCGGCGTACTACTATGGCTACACCTTC. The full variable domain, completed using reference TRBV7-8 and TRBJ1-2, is GAGVSQSPRYKVAKRGQDVALRCDPISGHVSLFWYQQALGQGPEFLTYFQNEAQLDKSGLPSDRFFAERPEGSVSTLKIQRTQQEDSAVYLCASSLFVRGAAYYYGYTFGSGTRLTVV.

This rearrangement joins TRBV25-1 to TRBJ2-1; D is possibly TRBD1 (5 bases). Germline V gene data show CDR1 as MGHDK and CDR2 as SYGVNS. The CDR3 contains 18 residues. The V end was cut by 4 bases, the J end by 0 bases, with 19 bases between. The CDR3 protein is CASSGTTVSLSSYNEQFF. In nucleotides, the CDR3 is TGTGCCAGCAGTGGAACGACAGTTAGTCTGAGCTCCTACAATGAGCAGTTCTTC.